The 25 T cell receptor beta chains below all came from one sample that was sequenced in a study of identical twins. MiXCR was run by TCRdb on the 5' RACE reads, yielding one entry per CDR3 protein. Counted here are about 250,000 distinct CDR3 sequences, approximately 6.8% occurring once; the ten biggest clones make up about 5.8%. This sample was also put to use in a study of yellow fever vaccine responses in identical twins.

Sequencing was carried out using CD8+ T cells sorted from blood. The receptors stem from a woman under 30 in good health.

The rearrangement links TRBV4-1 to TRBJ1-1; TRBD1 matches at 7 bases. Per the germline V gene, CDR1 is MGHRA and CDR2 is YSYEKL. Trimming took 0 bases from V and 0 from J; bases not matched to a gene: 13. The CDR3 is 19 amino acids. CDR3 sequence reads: CASSQDRGSLGQLNTEAFF. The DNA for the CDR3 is TGCGCCAGCAGCCAAGATCGCGGCTCCCTGGGACAGTTGAACACTGAAGCTTTCTTT.

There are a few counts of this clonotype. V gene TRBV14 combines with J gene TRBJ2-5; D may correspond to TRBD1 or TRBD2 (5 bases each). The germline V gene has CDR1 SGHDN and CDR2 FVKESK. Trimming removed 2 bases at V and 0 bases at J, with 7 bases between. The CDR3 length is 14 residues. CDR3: CASSQPGHQETQYF. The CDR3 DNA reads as TGTGCCAGCAGCCAACCGGGACACCAAGAGACCCAGTACTTC. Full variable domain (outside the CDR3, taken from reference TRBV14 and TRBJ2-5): EAGVTQFPSHSVIEKGQTVTLRCDPISGHDNLYWYRRVMGKEIKFLLHFVKESKQDESGMPNNRFLAERTGGTYSTLKVQPAELEDSGVYFCASSQPGHQETQYFGPGTRLLVL.

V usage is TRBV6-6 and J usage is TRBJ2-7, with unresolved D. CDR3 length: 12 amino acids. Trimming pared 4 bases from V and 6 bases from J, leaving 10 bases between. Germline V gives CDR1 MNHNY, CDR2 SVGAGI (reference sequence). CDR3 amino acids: CASSWVPVEQYF. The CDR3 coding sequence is TGTGCCAGCAGTTGGGTCCCGGTCGAGCAGTACTTC.

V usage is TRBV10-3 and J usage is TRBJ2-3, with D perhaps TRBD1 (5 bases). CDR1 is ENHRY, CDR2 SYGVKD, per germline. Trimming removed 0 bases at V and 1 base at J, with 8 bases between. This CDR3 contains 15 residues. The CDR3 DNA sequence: TGTGCCATCAGTGAGTCTGGGGCCGGCACAGATACGCAGTATTTT. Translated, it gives CAISESGAGTDTQYF.

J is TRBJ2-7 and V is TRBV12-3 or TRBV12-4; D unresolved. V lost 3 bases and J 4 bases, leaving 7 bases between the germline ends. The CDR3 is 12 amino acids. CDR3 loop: CASSFMEYEQYF. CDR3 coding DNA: TGTGCCAGCAGTTTTATGGAGTACGAGCAGTACTTC.

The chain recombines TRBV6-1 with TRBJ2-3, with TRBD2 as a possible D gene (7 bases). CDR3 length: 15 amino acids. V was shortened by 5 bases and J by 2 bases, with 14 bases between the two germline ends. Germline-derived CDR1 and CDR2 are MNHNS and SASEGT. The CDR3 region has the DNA TGTGCCAGCAGTATGGGGGGGCCCTACACAGATACGCAGTATTTT. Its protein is CASSMGGPYTDTQYF.

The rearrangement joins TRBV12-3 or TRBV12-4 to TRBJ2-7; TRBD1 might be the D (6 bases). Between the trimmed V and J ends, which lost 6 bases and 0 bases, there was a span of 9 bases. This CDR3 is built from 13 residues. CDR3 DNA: TGTGCCAGCAGCGGGGACACCTCCTACGAGCAGTACTTC. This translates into CASSGDTSYEQYF.

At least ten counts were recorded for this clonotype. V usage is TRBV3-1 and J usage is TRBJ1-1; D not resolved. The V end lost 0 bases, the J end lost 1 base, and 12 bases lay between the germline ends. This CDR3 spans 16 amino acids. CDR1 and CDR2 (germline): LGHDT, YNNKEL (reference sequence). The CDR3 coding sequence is TGTGCCAGCAGCCAAGACGTACTTAATACGAACACTGAAGCTTTCTTT. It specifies CASSQDVLNTNTEAFF. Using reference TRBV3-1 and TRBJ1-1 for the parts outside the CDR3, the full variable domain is DTAVSQTPKYLVTQMGNDKSIKCEQNLGHDTMYWYKQDSKKFLKIMFSYNNKELIINETVPNRFSPKSPDKAHLNLHINSLELGDSAVYFCASSQDVLNTNTEAFFGQGTRLTVV.

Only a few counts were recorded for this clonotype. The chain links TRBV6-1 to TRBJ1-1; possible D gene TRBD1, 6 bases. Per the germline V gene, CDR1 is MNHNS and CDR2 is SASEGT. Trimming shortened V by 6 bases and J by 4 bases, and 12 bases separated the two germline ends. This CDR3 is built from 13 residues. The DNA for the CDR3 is TGTGCCAGCAGCAAGGGGGTGTTCACTGAAGCTTTCTTT. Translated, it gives CASSKGVFTEAFF.

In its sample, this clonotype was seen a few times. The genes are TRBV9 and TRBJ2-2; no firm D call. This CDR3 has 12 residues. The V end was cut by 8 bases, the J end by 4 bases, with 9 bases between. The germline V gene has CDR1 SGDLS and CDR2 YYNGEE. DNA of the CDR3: TGTGCCAGTGAGCTCGGCACCGGGGAGCTGTTTTTT. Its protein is CASELGTGELFF. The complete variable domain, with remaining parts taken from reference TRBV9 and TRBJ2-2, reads DSGVTQTPKHLITATGQRVTLRCSPRSGDLSVYWYQQSLDQGLQFLIQYYNGEERAKGNILERFSAQQFPDLHSELNLSSLELGDSALYFCASELGTGELFFGEGSRLTVL.

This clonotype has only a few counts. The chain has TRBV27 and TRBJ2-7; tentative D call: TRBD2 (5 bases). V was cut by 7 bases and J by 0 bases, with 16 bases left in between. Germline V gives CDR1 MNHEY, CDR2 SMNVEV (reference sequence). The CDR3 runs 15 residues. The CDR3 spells CASTERAFSSYEQYF. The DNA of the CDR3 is TGTGCCAGCACCGAGAGGGCCTTCAGCTCCTACGAGCAGTACTTC.

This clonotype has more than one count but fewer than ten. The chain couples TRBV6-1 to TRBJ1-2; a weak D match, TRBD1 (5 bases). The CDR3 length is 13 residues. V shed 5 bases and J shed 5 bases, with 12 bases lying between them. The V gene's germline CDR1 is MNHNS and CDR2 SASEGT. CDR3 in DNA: TGTGCCAGCAGTCCGGGGGTGCCTTATGGCTACACCTTC. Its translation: CASSPGVPYGYTF.

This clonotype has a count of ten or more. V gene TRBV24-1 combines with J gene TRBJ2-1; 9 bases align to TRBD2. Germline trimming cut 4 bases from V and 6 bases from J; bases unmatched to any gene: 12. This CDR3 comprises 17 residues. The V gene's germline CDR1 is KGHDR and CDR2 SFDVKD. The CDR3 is CATSDPSVGLASNEQFF. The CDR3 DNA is TGTGCCACCAGTGACCCATCTGTGGGACTAGCTTCCAATGAGCAGTTCTTC.

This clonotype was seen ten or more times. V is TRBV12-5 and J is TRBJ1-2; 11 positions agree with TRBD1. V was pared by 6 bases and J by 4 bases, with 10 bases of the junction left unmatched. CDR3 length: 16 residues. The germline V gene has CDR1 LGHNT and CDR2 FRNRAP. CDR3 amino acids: CASGSDRGLSIYGYTF. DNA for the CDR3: TGTGCTAGTGGCTCGGACAGGGGGCTCAGTATCTATGGCTACACCTTC.

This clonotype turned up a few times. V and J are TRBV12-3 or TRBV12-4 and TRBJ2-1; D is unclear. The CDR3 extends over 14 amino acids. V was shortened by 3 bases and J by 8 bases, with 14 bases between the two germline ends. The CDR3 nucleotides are TGTGCCAGCAGTTTCGGTGGCGGTTTTTATGAGCAGTTCTTC. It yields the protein CASSFGGGFYEQFF.

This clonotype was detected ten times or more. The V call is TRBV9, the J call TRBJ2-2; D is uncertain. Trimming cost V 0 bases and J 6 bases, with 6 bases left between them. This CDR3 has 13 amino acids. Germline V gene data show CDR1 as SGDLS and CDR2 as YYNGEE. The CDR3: CASSVVSAGELFF. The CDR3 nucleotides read TGTGCCAGCAGCGTAGTCTCGGCCGGGGAGCTGTTTTTT.

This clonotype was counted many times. The CDR3 sequence is CASSYQPGKTEAFF. The CDR3, as DNA: TGTGCCAGCAGTTACCAACCCGGGAAAACTGAAGCTTTCTTT. The chain recombines TRBV6-5 with TRBJ1-1; D is ambiguous. Germline V CDR1 and CDR2: MNHEY, SVGAGI. CDR3 length: 14 amino acids. Trimming stripped 2 bases from V and 5 bases from J, with 12 bases between.

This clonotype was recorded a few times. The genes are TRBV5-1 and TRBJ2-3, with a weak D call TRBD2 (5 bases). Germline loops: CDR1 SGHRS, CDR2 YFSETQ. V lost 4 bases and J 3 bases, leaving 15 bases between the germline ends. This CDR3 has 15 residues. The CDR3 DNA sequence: TGCGCCAGCAGCGAGGGTGTTAGGTCTACAGATACGCAGTATTTT. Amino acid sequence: CASSEGVRSTDTQYF.

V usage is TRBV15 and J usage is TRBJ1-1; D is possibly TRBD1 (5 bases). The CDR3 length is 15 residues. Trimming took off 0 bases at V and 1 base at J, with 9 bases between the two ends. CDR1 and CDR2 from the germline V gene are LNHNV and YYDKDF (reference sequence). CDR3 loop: CATSRDRGENTEAFF. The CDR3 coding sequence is TGTGCCACCAGCAGAGATCGGGGCGAGAACACTGAAGCTTTCTTT.

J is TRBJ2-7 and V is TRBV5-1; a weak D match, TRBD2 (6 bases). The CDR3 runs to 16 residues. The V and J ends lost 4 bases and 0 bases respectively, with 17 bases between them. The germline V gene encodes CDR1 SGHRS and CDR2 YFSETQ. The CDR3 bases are TGCGCCAGCAGCCCGGCACGTAGCGGATCCTCCTACGAGCAGTACTTC. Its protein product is CASSPARSGSSYEQYF.

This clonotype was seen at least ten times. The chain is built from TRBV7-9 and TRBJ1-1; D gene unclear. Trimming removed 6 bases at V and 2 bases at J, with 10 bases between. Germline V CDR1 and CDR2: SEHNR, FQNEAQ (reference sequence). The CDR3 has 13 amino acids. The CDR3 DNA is TGTGCCAGCAGTTCCGGGATTAACACTGAAGCTTTCTTT. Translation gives CASSSGINTEAFF.

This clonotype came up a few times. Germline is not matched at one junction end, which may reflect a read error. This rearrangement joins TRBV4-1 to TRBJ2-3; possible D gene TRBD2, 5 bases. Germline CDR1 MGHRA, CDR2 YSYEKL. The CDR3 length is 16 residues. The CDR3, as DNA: TGCGCCAGCAGTCAAGCCCTGGCGGGCGGCACAGATACGCAGTATTTT. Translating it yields CASSQALAGGTDTQYF.

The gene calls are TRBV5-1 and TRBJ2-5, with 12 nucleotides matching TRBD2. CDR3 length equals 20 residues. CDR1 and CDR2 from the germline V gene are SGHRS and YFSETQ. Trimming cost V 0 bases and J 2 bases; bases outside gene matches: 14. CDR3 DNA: TGCGCCAGCAGCTTGGCCCTTGGTCCTAGCGGGGGGGCCACTCAAGAGACCCAGTACTTC. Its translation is CASSLALGPSGGATQETQYF. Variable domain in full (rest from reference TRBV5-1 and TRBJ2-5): KAGVTQTPRYLIKTRGQQVTLSCSPISGHRSVSWYQQTPGQGLQFLFEYFSETQRNKGNFPGRFSGRQFSNSRSEMNVSTLELGDSALYLCASSLALGPSGGATQETQYFGPGTRLLVL.

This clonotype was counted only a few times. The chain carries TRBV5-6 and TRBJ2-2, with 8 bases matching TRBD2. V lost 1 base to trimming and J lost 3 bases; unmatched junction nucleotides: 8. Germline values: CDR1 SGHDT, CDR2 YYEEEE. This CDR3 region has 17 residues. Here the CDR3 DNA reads TGTGCCAGCAGCTTGATTTCGGGGGGGCCTCACACCGGGGAGCTGTTTTTT. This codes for CASSLISGGPHTGELFF.

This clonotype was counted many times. CDR3 DNA: TGTGCCAGCAGTCCTGGGGGCAACACCGGGGAGCTGTTTTTT. It translates to CASSPGGNTGELFF. The chain carries TRBV7-9 and TRBJ2-2; perhaps TRBD1 as D (6 bases). V was cut by 6 bases and J by 2 bases, with 10 bases left in between. The CDR3 runs to 14 residues. Germline V gene sequence: CDR1 SEHNR, CDR2 FQNEAQ (reference sequence).